This T cell receptor (beta chain) comes out of a study of blood T cell repertoires in COVID-19. Study-level information: PBMCs, B-cell-depleted T cells, or T cells provided the cDNA or gDNA that made up the material.

CDR3 length: 13 amino acids. The V and J ends lost 5 bases and 4 bases respectively, with 12 bases between them. Germline values: CDR1 SGHTA, CDR2 FQGNSA. The table came from immunoSEQ multiplex PCR; TCRdb's copy has only in-frame clones and leaves some out. The data show approximately 170,000 clones, roughly 80% seen once. The sample comprised peripheral blood. The receptor was derived from a woman aged 70-85 years with COVID-19, enrolled during active disease. The chain joins TRBV7-2 to TRBJ2-7; weak D call: TRBD2 (6 bases). In nucleotides, the CDR3 is TGTGCCAGCAGCGCGGGACTTCCGTACGAGCAGTACTTC. It specifies CASSAGLPYEQYF.